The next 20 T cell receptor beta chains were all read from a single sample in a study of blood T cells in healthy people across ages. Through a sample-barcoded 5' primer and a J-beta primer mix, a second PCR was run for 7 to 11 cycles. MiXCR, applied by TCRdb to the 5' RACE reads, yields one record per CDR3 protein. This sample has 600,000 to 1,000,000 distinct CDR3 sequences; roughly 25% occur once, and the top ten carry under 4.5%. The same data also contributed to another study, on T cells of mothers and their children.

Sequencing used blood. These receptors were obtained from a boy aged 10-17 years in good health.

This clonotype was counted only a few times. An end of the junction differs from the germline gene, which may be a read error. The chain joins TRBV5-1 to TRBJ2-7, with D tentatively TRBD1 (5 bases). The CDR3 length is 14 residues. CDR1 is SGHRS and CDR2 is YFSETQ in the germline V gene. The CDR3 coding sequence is TGCGCCAGCAGGCTAACAGGTGGAACCTACGAGCAGTGCTTC. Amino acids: CASRLTGGTYEQCF.

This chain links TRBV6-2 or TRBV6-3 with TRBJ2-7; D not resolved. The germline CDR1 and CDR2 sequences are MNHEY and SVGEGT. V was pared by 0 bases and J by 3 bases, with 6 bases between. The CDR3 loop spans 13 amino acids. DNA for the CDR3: TGTGCCAGCAGTTACTCGAGGATCTACGAGCAGTACTTC. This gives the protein CASSYSRIYEQYF.

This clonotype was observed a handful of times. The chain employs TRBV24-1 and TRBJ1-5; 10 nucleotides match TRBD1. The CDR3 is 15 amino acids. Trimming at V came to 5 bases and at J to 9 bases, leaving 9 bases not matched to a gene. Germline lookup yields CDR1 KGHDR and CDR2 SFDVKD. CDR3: CATSGPGQGRWPQHF. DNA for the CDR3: TGTGCCACCAGTGGCCCGGGACAGGGGAGATGGCCCCAGCATTTT.

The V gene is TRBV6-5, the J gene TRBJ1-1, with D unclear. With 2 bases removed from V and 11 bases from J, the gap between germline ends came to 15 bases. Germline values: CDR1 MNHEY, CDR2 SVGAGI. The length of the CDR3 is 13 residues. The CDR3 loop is CASSYRGGPGAFF. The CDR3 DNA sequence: TGTGCCAGCAGTTACCGGGGAGGCCCCGGGGCTTTCTTT.

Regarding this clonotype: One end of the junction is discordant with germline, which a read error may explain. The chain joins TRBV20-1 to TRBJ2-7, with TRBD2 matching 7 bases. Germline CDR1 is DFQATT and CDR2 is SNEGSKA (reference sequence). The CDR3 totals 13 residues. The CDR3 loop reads CSATSGKTYEQHF. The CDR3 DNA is TGCAGTGCTACCAGCGGGAAAACCTACGAGCAGCACTTC.

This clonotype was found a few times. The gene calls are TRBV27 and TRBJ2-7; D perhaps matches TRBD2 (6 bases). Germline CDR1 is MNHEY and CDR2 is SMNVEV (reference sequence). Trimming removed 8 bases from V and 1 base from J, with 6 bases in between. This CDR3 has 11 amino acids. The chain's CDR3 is CASGRSYEQYF. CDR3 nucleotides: TGTGCCAGCGGGAGGTCCTACGAGCAGTACTTC.

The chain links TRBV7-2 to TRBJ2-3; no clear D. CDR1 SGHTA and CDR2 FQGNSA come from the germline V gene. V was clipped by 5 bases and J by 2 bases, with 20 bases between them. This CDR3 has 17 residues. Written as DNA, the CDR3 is TGTGCCAGCAGCCCTTTTCCCACCGTGGGCTCCACAGATACGCAGTATTTT. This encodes CASSPFPTVGSTDTQYF.

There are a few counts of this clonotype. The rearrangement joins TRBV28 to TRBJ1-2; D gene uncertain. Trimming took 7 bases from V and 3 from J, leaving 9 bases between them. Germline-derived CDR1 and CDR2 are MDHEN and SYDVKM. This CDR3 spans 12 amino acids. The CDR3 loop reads CASIGTDYGYTF. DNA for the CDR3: TGTGCCAGCATAGGCACGGACTATGGCTACACCTTC.

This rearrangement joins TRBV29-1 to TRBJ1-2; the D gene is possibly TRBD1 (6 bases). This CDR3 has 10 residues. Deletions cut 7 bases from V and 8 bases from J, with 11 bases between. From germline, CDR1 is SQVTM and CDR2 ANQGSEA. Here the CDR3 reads CSAADRGYTF. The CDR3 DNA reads TGCAGCGCCGCGGACAGAGGCTACACCTTC.

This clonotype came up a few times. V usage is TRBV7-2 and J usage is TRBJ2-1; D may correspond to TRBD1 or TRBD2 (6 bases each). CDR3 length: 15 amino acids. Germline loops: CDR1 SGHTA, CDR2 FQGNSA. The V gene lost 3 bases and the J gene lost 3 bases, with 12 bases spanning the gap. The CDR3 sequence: CASSLGGRVYNEQFF. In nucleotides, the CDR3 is TGTGCCAGCAGCTTGGGGGGCAGGGTCTACAATGAGCAGTTCTTC.

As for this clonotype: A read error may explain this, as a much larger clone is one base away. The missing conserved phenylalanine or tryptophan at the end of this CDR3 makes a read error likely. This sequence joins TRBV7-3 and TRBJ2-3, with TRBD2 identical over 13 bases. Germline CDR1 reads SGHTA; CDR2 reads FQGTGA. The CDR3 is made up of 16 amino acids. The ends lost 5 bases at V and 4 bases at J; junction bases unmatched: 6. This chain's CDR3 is CASSPGGLAGSDTQYL. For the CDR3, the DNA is TGTGCCAGCAGCCCAGGGGGACTAGCGGGATCAGATACGCAGTATCTT.

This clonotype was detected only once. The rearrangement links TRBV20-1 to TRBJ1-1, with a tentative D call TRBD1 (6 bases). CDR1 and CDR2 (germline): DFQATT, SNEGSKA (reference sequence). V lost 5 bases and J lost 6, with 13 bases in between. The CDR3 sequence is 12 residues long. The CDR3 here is CSAETGISEAFF. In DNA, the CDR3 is TGCAGTGCTGAAACAGGGATCTCTGAAGCTTTCTTT.

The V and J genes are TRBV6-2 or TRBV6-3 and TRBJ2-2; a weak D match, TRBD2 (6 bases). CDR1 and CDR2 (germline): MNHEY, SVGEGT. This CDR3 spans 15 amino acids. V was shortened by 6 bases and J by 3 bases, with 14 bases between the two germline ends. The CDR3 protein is CASRPRDFDTGELFF. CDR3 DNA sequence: TGTGCCAGCAGGCCCCGGGACTTTGACACCGGGGAGCTGTTTTTT.

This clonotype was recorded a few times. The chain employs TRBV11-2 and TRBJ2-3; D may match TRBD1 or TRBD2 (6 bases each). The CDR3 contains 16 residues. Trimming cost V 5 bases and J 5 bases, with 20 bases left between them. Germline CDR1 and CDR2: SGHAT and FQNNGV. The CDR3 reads CASSHRRRGAGDTQYF. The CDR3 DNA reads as TGTGCCAGCAGCCACCGGAGGAGGGGGGCCGGAGATACGCAGTATTTT.

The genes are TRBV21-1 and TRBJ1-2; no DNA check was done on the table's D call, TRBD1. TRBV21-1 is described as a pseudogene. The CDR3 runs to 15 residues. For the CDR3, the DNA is TGTGCCAGCATCCTCCCCGACAGGGGGAACTATGGCTACACCTTC. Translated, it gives CASILPDRGNYGYTF.

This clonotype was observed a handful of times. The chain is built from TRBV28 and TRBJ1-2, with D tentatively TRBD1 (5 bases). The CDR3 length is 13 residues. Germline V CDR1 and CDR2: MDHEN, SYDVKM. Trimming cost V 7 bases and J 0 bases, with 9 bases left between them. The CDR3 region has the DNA TGTGCCAGCATAAGGGGCGCTAACTATGGCTACACCTTC. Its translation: CASIRGANYGYTF.

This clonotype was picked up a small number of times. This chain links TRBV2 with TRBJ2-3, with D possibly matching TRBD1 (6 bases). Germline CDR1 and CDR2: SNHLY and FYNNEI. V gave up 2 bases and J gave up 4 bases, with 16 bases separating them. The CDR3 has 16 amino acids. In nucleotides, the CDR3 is TGTGCCAGCAGTGAAAGGCCAGGGGCCCGCGCAGATACGCAGTATTTT. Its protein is CASSERPGARADTQYF. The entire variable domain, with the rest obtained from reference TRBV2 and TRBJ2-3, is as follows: EPEVTQTPSHQVTQMGQEVILRCVPISNHLYFYWYRQILGQKVEFLVSFYNNEISEKSEIFDDQFSVERPDGSNFTLKIRSTKLEDSAMYFCASSERPGARADTQYFGPGTRLTVL.

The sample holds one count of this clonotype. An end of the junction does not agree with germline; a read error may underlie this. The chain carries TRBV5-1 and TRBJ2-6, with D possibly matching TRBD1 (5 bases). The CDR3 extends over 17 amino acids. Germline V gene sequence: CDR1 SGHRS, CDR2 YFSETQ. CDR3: CASRPILDHSGADVLTF. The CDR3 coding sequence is TGCGCCAGCAGGCCTATTTTAGACCACTCTGGGGCCGACGTCCTGACTTTC.

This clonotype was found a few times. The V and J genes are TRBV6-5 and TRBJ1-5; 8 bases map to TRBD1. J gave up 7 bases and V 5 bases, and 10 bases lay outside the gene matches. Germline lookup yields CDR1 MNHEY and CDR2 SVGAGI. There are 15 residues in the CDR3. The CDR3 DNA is TGTGCCAGCAGTCCAACGACAGGGGAGGAACAGCCCCAGCATTTT. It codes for CASSPTTGEEQPQHF.

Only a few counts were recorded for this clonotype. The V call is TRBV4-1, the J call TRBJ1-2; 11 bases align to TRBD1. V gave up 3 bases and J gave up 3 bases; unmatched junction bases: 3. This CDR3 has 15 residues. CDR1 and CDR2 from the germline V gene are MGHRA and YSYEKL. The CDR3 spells CASSHPGQGDYGYTF. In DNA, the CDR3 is TGCGCCAGCAGCCACCCGGGACAGGGGGACTATGGCTACACCTTC.